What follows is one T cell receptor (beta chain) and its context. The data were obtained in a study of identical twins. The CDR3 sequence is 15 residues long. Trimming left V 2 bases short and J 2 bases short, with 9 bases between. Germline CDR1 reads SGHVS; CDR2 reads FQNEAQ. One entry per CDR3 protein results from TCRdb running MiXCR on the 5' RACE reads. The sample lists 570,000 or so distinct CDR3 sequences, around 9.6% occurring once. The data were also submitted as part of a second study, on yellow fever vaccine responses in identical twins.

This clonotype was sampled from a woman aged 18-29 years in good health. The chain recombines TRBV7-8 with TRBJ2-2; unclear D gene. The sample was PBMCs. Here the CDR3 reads CASSLWADNTGELFF. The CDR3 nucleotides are TGTGCCAGCAGCTTATGGGCAGATAACACCGGGGAGCTGTTTTTT.